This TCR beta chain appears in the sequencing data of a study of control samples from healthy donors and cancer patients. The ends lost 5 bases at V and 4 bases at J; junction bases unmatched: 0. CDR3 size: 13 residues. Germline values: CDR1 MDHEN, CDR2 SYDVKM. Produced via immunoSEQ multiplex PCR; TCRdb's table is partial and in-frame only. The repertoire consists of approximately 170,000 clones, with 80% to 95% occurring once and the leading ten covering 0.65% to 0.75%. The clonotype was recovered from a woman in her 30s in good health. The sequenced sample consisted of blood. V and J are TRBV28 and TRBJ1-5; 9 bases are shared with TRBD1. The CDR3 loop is CASSGTGNQPQHF. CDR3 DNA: TGTGCCAGCAGTGGGACAGGGAATCAGCCCCAGCATTTT. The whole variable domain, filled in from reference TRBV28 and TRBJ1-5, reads DVKVTQSSRYLVKRTGEKVFLECVQDMDHENMFWYRQDPGLGLRLIYFSYDVKMKEKGDIPEGYSVSREKKERFSLILESASTNQTSMYLCASSGTGNQPQHFGDGTRLSIL.